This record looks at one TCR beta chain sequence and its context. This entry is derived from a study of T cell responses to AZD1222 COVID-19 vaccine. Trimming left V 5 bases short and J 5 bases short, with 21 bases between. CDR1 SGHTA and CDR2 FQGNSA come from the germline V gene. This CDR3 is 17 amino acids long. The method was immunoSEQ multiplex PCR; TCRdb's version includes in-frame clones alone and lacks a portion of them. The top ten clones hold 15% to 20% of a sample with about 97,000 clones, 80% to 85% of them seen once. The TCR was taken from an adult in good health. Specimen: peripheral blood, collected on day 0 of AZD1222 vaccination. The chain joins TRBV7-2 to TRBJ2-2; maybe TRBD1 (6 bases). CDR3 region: CASSPSQRAGETGELFF. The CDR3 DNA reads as TGTGCCAGCAGCCCCTCCCAAAGGGCAGGGGAAACCGGGGAGCTGTTTTTT. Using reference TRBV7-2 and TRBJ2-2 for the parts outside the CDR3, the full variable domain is GAGVSQSPSNKVTEKGKDVELRCDPISGHTALYWYRQSLGQGLEFLIYFQGNSAPDKSGLPSDRFSAERTGGSVSTLTIQRTQQEDSAVYLCASSPSQRAGETGELFFGEGSRLTVL.